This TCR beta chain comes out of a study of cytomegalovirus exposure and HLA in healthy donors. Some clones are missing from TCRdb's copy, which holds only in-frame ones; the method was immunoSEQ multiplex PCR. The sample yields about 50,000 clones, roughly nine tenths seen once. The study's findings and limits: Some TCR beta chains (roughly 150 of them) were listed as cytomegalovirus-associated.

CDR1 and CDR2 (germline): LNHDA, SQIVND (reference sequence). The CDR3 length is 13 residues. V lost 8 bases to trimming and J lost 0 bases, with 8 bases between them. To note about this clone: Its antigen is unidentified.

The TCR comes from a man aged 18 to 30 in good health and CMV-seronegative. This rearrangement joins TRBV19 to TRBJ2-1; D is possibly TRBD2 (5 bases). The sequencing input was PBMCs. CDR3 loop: CASGGRSYNEQFF. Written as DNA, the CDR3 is TGTGCCAGTGGAGGCCGCTCCTACAATGAGCAGTTCTTC. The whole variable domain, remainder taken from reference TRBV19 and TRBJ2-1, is DGGITQSPKYLFRKEGQNVTLSCEQNLNHDAMYWYRQDPGQGLRLIYYSQIVNDFQKGDIAEGYSVSREKKESFPLTVTSAQKNPTAFYLCASGGRSYNEQFFGPGTRLTVL.